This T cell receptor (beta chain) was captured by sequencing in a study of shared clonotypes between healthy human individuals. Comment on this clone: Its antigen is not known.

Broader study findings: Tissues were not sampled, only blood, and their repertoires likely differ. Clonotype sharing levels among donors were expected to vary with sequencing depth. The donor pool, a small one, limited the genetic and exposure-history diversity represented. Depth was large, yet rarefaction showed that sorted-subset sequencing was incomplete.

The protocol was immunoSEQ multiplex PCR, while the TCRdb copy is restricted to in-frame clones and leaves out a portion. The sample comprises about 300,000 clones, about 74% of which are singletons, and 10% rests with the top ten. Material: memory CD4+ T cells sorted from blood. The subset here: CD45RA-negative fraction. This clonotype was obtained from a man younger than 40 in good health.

CDR3 coding DNA: TGCGCCAGCAGCTTGGGGGACGCCGATTACAATGAGCAGTTCTTC. Encoded protein: CASSLGDADYNEQFF. The chain combines TRBV5-1 with TRBJ2-1; the D gene could be TRBD1 or TRBD2 (5 bases each). Germline V gene lookup returns CDR1 SGHRS and CDR2 YFSETQ. The CDR3 loop spans 15 amino acids. Trimming took 0 bases from V and 4 from J, leaving 11 bases between them.